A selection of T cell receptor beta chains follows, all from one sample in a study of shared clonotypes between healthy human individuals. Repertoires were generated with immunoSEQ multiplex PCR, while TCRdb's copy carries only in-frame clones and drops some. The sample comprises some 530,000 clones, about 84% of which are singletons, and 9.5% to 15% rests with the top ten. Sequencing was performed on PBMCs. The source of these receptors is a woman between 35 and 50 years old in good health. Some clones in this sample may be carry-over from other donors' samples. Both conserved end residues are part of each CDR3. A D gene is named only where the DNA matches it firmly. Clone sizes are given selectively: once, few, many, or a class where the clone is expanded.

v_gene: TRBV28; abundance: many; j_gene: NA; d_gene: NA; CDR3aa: CASSPLSGAYEQYF
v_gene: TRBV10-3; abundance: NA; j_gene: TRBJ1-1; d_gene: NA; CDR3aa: CATTGGGELDTEAFF
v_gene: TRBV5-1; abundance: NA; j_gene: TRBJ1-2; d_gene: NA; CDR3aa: CASSFEGLGYTF
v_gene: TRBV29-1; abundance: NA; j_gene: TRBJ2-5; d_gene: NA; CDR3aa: CSVRVETQYF
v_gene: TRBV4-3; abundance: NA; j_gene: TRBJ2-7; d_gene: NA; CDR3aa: CASSKRYEQYF
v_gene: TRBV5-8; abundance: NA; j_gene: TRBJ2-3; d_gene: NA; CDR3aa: CASSLGGSTAIRTDTQYF
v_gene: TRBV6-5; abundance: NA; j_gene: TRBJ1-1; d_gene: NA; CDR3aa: CASSTRRPNTEAFF
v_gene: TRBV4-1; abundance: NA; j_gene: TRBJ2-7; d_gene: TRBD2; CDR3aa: CASSHPRAGGPRSYEQYF
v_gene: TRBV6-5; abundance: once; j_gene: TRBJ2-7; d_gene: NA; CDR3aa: CASSFTSSRGRNLQYF
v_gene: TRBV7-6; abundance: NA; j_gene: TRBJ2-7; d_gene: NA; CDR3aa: CASSIGGSYEQYF
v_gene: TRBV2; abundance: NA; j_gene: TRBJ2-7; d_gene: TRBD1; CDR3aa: CASSEGTEGEQYF
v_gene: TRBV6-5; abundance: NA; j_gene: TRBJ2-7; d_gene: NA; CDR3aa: CASRPPGFREQYF
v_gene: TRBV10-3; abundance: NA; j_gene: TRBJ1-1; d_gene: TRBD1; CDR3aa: CASRQGGTEAFF
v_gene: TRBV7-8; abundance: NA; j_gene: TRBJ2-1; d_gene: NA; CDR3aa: CASSLAGTANEQFF
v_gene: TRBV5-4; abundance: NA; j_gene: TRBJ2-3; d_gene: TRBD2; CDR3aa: CASSWGTSGSSTDTQYF
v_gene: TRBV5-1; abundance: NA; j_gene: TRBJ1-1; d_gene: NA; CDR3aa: CASSATANTEAFF
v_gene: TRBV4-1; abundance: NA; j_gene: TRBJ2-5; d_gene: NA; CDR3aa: CASSQGRTAPETQYF
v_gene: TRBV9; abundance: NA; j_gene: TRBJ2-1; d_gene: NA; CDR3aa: CASSPQDLSSYNEQFF
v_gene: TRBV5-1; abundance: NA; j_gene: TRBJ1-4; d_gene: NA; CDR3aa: CASSRGRSEKLFF
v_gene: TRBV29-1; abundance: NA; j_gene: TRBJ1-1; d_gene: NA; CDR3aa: CSVVVGLRQTEAFF
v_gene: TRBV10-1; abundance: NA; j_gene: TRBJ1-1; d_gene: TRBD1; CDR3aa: CASTGTGGGTEAFF
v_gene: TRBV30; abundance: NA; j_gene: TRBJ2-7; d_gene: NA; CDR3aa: CAWSVQGYEQYF
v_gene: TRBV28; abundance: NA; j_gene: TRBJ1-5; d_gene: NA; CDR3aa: CASKLTNQPQHF
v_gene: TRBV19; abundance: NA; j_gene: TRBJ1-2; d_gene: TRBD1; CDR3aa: CASSTPSDRGVYGYTF
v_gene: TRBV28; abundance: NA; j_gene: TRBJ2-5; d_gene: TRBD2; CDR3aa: CASSLPTSGQETQYF
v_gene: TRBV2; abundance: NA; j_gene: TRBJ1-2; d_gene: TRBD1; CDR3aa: CALGEQGTFYGYTF
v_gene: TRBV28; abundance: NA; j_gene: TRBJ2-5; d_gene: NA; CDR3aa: CASSLPGEETQYF
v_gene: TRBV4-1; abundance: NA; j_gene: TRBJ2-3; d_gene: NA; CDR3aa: CASSQAPRGSRDTQYF
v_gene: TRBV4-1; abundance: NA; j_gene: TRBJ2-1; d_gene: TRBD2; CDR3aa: CASSQRGLAGPEQFF
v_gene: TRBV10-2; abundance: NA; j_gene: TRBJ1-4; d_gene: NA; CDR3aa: CASSTPGLDREKLFF
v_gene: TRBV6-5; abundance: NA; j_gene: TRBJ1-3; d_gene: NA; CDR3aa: CASSYQAASGNTIYF
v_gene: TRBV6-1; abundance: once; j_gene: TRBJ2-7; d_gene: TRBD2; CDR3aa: CASRGTSGKYEQYF
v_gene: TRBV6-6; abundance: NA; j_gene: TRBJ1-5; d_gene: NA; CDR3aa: CASSFRGAYTPQHF
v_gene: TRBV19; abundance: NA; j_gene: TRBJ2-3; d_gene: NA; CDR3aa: CASSIWERTDTQYF
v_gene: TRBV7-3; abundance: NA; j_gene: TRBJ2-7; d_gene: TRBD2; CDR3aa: CASSPGERDGKQYF
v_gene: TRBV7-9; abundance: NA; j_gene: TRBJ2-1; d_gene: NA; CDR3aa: CASSLAMDGQGEQFF
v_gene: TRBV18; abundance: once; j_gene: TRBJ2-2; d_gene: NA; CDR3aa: CASSPRLTSTGELFF
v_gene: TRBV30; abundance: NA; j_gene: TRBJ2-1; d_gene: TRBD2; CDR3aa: CAWAPGLAIGDEQFF
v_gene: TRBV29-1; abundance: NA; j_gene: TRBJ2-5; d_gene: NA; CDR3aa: CSVEGGSETQYF
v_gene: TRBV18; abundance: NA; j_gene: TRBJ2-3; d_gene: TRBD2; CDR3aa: CASSPPFGLAPDTQYF
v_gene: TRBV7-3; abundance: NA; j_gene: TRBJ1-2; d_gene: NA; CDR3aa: CASSLPTLDGYTF
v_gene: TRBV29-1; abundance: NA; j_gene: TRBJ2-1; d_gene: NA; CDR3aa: CSVEAGYNEQFF
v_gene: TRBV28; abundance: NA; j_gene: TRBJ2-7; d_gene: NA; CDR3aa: CASSLSSYEQYF
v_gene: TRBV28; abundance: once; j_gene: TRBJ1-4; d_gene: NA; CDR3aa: CATGGGGSYEKLFF
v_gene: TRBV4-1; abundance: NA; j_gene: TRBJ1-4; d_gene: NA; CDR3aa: CASSQPRTGRAGEKLFF
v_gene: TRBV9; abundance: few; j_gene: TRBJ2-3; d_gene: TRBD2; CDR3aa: CASSVVGTSGSSDTQYF
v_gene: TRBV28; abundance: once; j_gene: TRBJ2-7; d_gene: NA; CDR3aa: CASSQPRFASGEQYF
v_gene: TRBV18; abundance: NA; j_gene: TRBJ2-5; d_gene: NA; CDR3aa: CASSPRASVQETQYF
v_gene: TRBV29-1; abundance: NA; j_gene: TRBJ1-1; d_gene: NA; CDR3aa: CSVRTGGDTEAFF
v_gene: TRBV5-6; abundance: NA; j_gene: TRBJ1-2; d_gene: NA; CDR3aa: CASSLTGTGGYTF
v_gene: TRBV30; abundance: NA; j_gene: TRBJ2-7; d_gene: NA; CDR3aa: CAWRATGSAGEQYF
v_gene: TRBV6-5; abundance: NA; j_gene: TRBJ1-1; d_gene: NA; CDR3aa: CASSSGRTFEAFF
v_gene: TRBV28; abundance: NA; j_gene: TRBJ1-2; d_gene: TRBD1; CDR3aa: CASSTRSRGYYGYTF
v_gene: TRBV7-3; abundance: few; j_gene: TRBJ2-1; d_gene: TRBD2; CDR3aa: CASSYWTSGSEQFF
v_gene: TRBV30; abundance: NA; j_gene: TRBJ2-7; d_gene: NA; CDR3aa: CAWSEVTPYEQYF
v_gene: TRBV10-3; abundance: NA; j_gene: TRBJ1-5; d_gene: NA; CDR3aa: CAITGEANQPQHF
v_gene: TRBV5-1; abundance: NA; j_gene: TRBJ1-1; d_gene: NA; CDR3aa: CASSLEGQYSEAFF
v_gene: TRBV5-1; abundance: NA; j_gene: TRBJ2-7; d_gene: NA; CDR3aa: CASSPLWSYYEQYF